This T cell receptor (beta chain) was captured in a study of blood T cell repertoires in COVID-19. Study in general: Material from acute and convalescent COVID-19 was sourced from the United States, Italy and Spain. Sources were T cells, B-cell-depleted T cells, or PBMCs; the material itself was cDNA or gDNA.

This clone was picked up a small number of times. The V gene end was trimmed by 7 bases and the J gene end by 0 bases; junction bases not matched to a gene: 8. Germline values: CDR1 SGHRS, CDR2 YFSETQ. CDR3 length equals 18 residues. As originally analysed: Scientists estimated how many nucleated cells there were by amplifying reference gene primers. Measured with immunoSEQ multiplex PCR; TCRdb has only the in-frame clones, and not every one. The V and J calls and clone size are taken from that table; D and trimming were inferred from the DNA. The table has about 64,000 clones, more than 80% seen once.

This clonotype was sampled from an elderly woman with active COVID-19. This chain connects TRBV5-1 to TRBJ2-3, with 16 positions matching TRBD2. Source material: peripheral blood. CDR3 nucleotides: TGCGCCAGCCCGCCGGGACTAGCGGGGGGGATGAGCACAGATACGCAGTATTTT. Amino acid sequence: CASPPGLAGGMSTDTQYF.